Only one count was recorded for the clone carrying this T cell receptor (beta chain). This entry comes from a study of blood T cell repertoires in COVID-19. At the level of the study: The United States, Italy and Spain were the sources of the acute and convalescent COVID-19 samples. The cDNA or gDNA used as material had been derived from T cells, B-cell-depleted T cells, or PBMCs.

The authors' processing: Reference gene primer amplification gave estimated nucleated cell counts. Sequencing was performed with immunoSEQ multiplex PCR; in TCRdb, only in-frame clones are kept and a portion is missing. The V and J calls and the clone size are those of that table, but D and trimming were determined from the DNA. The table includes 430,000 or so clones, 70% to 90% detected once. While infection was still active, Seattle patients were enrolled and then followed longitudinally. In germline, CDR1 is MGHRA, CDR2 YSYEKL. This CDR3 has 15 residues. Trimming took 0 bases from V and 8 from J, leaving 14 bases between them.

Input material: peripheral blood. The J gene is TRBJ2-1, the V gene TRBV4-1; tentative D call: TRBD2 (6 bases). This receptor was obtained from a young man with COVID-19, enrolled during active disease. CDR3 in amino acids: CASSQDGTSSDEQFF. CDR3 DNA sequence: TGCGCCAGCAGCCAAGATGGAACTAGCAGTGATGAGCAGTTCTTC.